Listed here is a single T cell receptor beta chain. This sample is drawn from a study of OX40 agonist ivuxolimab in advanced cancers. Background on the study: Patients undergoing dose escalation presented with hepatocellular carcinoma, melanoma, renal cell or head and neck cancer.

The germline V gene encodes CDR1 MGHRA and CDR2 YSYEKL. This CDR3 region has 12 residues. With 0 bases removed from V and 6 bases from J, the gap between germline ends came to 6 bases. Researchers took blood at baseline, on cycle 4 day 1, and on cycle 7 day 1. Using immunoSEQ multiplex PCR, the repertoire was profiled, and TCRdb retains in-frame clones only, with some absent. This sample yields 20,000 to 30,000 clones, of which roughly 85% are seen a single time; roughly 35% belongs to the top ten. The TCR was taken from an adult with an advanced solid tumor such as melanoma, head and neck, liver or kidney cancer. The sample here was CD4+ or CD8+ T cells sorted from blood, taken in a trial of the OX40 agonist ivuxolimab. This sequence joins TRBV4-1 and TRBJ2-7, with unresolved D. The CDR3 region is CASSQDGVEQYF. In DNA, the CDR3 is TGCGCCAGCAGCCAAGATGGGGTCGAGCAGTACTTC.